The clone carrying this T cell receptor (beta chain) was detected only once. The CDR3 totals 13 residues. Trimming cost V 2 bases and J 1 base, with 6 bases left between them. CDR1 is SEHNR, CDR2 FQNEAQ, per germline (reference sequence). This sample is drawn from a study of technical replicates of blood from a handful of donors. TCRdb's copy holds only in-frame clones and misses some; the assay was immunoSEQ multiplex PCR. The table lists about 80,000 clones, roughly 90% of them singletons. The chain has TRBV7-9 and TRBJ2-7; D not resolved. Material: T cells isolated from PBMCs. This TCR came from a human donor in good health. This CDR3 is CASSLPKSYEQYF. CDR3 nucleotides: TGTGCCAGCAGCTTACCAAAATCCTACGAGCAGTACTTC. The complete variable domain, with remaining parts taken from reference TRBV7-9 and TRBJ2-7, reads DTGVSQNPRHKITKRGQNVTFRCDPISEHNRLYWYRQTLGQGPEFLTYFQNEAQLEKSRLLSDRFSAERPKGSFSTLEIQRTEQGDSAMYLCASSLPKSYEQYFGPGTRLTVT.